The 27 T cell receptor beta chains reported below all come from one sample, sequenced in a study of regulatory T cells in long-lasting Graves disease. Researchers made TCR beta libraries by using iRepertoire HTBI primers and running Arm-PCR on CDR3 regions. TCRdb called the multiplex PCR reads again in MiXCR, with one record for every CDR3 protein. The sample has a few hundred thousand distinct CDR3 sequences; roughly 21% are singletons. Time point meaning: newly diagnosed GD, antithyroid drugs for less than 3 months. RNA isolated from PBMCs was used to make the TCR library. The starting material was peripheral blood mononuclear cells (PBMCs), obtained at new diagnosis, from a patient treated with antithyroid drugs. These receptors originate from a female donor with Graves disease.

The chain carries TRBV27 and TRBJ2-3; D is perhaps TRBD2 (7 bases). This CDR3 has 17 residues. Looked up from germline, CDR1 is MNHEY and CDR2 is SMNVEV (reference sequence). V was cut by 6 bases and J by 2 bases, with 21 bases left in between. The CDR3 DNA reads as TGTGCCAGCAGAGAAGCAGGGGACTACATGATCACAGATACGCAGTATTTT. Translated: CASREAGDYMITDTQYF.

This clonotype was detected only a few times. The chain is built from TRBV4-1 and TRBJ2-1; TRBD1 aligns across 8 bases. This CDR3 comprises 13 residues. V gave up 5 bases and J gave up 7 bases; unmatched junction bases: 4. The germline gives CDR1 MGHRA, CDR2 YSYEKL. The CDR3 bases are TGCGCCAGCAGCTCGGGACAGGTTAATGAGCAGTTCTTC. As protein: CASSSGQVNEQFF.

The V and J genes are TRBV2 and TRBJ1-6; D is undetermined. With 6 bases removed from V and 8 bases from J, the gap between germline ends came to 23 bases. Germline assignment: CDR1 SNHLY and CDR2 FYNNEI. The CDR3 extends over 17 amino acids. CDR3: CASRSAVLQAKDSPLHF. The CDR3 bases are TGTGCCAGCAGGTCCGCGGTGTTGCAGGCGAAGGATTCACCCCTCCACTTT.

This clonotype came up a few times. This rearrangement joins TRBV10-3 to TRBJ1-5, with TRBD1 as a possible D gene (6 bases). V was shortened by 10 bases and J by 3 bases, with 19 bases between the two germline ends. CDR1 is ENHRY, CDR2 SYGVKD, per germline. The CDR3 is 15 amino acids. The CDR3 DNA is TGTGCCAGCAGGCGCAACCGGGACACCAATCAGCCCCAGCATTTT. Protein sequence: CASRRNRDTNQPQHF.

Ten or more counts support this clonotype. V and J are TRBV2 and TRBJ2-3; 9 nucleotides line up with TRBD2. CDR3 length: 17 residues. CDR1 SNHLY and CDR2 FYNNEI come from the germline V gene. The V segment lost 4 bases and the J segment 6 bases; nucleotides outside the gene matches: 14. CDR3 region: CASSVTYPGAGGDTQYF. The CDR3 coding sequence is TGTGCCAGCAGTGTCACCTACCCGGGCGCGGGAGGGGATACGCAGTATTTT. Using reference TRBV2 and TRBJ2-3 for the parts outside the CDR3, the full variable domain is EPEVTQTPSHQVTQMGQEVILRCVPISNHLYFYWYRQILGQKVEFLVSFYNNEISEKSEIFDDQFSVERPDGSNFTLKIRSTKLEDSAMYFCASSVTYPGAGGDTQYFGPGTRLTVL.

This clonotype showed up many times. The chain is built from TRBV27 and TRBJ1-1, with D tentatively TRBD1 (6 bases). V was pared by 3 bases and J by 1 base, with 12 bases between. CDR1 is MNHEY, CDR2 SMNVEV, per germline (reference sequence). The CDR3 covers 15 residues. In nucleotides, the CDR3 is TGTGCCAGCAGTTTCAACAGGGTGAAGAACACTGAAGCTTTCTTT. It translates to CASSFNRVKNTEAFF.

This clonotype showed up just a few times. The chain uses TRBV10-3 and TRBJ2-7; D may be TRBD1 (6 bases). Between the trimmed V and J ends, which lost 3 bases and 3 bases, there was a span of 9 bases. The germline V gene has CDR1 ENHRY and CDR2 SYGVKD. The CDR3 runs 13 residues. The CDR3, as DNA: TGTGCCATCAGTGACAGCAGGGGCTACGAGCAGTACTTC. This translates into CAISDSRGYEQYF.

A remark on this clonotype: Being one base from a much bigger clone, this may be a read error. The conserved final phenylalanine or tryptophan is absent from the CDR3, which likely points to a read error. V and J are TRBV5-1 and TRBJ2-3; maybe TRBD1 (6 bases). This CDR3 spans 15 amino acids. CDR1 and CDR2 from the germline V gene are SGHRS and YFSETQ. The CDR3 coding sequence is TGTGCCAGCAGCGAGAACAGGGTGGTCACAGATACGCAGTATCTT. Its translation is CASSENRVVTDTQYL.

Many counts were recorded for this clonotype. The V call is TRBV20-1, the J call TRBJ2-5; 8 bases are a match to TRBD2. This CDR3 is built from 15 residues. In germline, CDR1 is DFQATT, CDR2 SNEGSKA (reference sequence). V was pared by 0 bases and J by 2 bases, with 5 bases of the junction left unmatched. The CDR3 bases are TGCAGTGCTAGAGATCATAAGCGGGGGCAAGAGACCCAGTACTTC. Its protein product is CSARDHKRGQETQYF.

The genes are TRBV29-1 and TRBJ2-2; TRBD1 matches 8 bases. Germline V gene data show CDR1 as SQVTM and CDR2 as ANQGSEA. The CDR3 length is 14 residues. Trimming cost V 2 bases and J 7 bases; bases outside gene matches: 6. CDR3 sequence: CSVEWQGAVGELFF. CDR3 coding DNA: TGCAGCGTTGAATGGCAGGGGGCTGTCGGGGAGCTGTTTTTT.

In regard to this clonotype: The conserved phenylalanine or tryptophan is not found at the CDR3 terminus, so this likely reflects a read error. This rearrangement joins TRBV28 to TRBJ2-5; 11 nucleotides line up with TRBD1. The CDR3 sequence is 15 residues long. J was trimmed by 7 bases and V by 4 bases; bases with no gene match: 8. Looked up from germline, CDR1 is MDHEN and CDR2 is SYDVKM. The CDR3 coding sequence is TGTGCCAGCAGTTCCAGGACAGGGGGCGTCGGGACCCAGTACTAC. Protein: CASSSRTGGVGTQYY.

This clonotype was seen repeatedly, ten times or more. V is TRBV4-3 and J is TRBJ1-4; D is ambiguous. Germline CDR1 is LGHNA and CDR2 is YSLEER. The CDR3 totals 15 residues. The V end was cut by 0 bases, the J end by 5 bases, with 10 bases between. CDR3 in amino acids: CASSQEFRENEKLFF. Written as DNA, the CDR3 is TGCGCCAGCAGCCAAGAGTTTCGGGAGAATGAAAAACTGTTTTTT.

This clonotype was counted a few times. J is TRBJ2-1 and V is TRBV24-1; D may be TRBD1 (6 bases). Trimming left V 3 bases short and J 8 bases short, with 13 bases between. CDR1 and CDR2 from the germline V gene are KGHDR and SFDVKD. The CDR3 length is 14 residues. The CDR3: CATSDDYRVDEQFF. The CDR3 DNA reads TGTGCCACCAGTGATGACTACAGGGTCGATGAGCAGTTCTTC.

Many counts were recorded for this clonotype. V and J are TRBV7-2 and TRBJ2-3, with D perhaps being TRBD1 or TRBD2 (7 bases each). Trimming shortened V by 5 bases and J by 1 base, and 16 bases separated the two germline ends. This CDR3 is 16 amino acids long. Germline-derived CDR1 and CDR2 are SGHTA and FQGNSA. The CDR3 nucleotides read TGTGCCAGCAGCCCCAGGGGGGGCGGGGGCACAGATACGCAGTATTTT. Protein sequence: CASSPRGGGGTDTQYF.

The V and J genes are TRBV20-1 and TRBJ1-1; D perhaps matches TRBD1 (6 bases). V dropped 6 bases and J dropped 0 bases, with 17 bases sitting between them. Germline CDR1 is DFQATT and CDR2 is SNEGSKA (reference sequence). The CDR3 contains 15 residues. In DNA, the CDR3 is TGCAGTGCGAACCTTGGGCCAGGGGTGAACACTGAAGCTTTCTTT. As protein: CSANLGPGVNTEAFF.

In its sample, this clonotype was seen many times. The gene calls are TRBV20-1 and TRBJ2-1, with TRBD1 as a possible D gene (5 bases). This CDR3 comprises 15 residues. Germline V gives CDR1 DFQATT, CDR2 SNEGSKA (reference sequence). With 6 bases removed from V and 0 bases from J, the gap between germline ends came to 15 bases. CDR3 sequence: CSANDQDSSYNEQFF. CDR3 in DNA: TGCAGTGCCAACGACCAAGACAGCTCCTACAATGAGCAGTTCTTC.

This clonotype came up many times. V is TRBV20-1 and J is TRBJ2-5, with unresolved D. Per the germline V gene, CDR1 is DFQATT and CDR2 is SNEGSKA (reference sequence). The CDR3 sequence is 11 residues long. Trimming pared 1 base from V and 5 bases from J, leaving 5 bases between. This chain's CDR3 is CSARVPETQYF. The CDR3 coding sequence is TGCAGTGCTAGAGTACCTGAGACCCAGTACTTC.

This clonotype was seen more than once but under ten times. The chain has TRBV29-1 and TRBJ1-6; TRBD1 might be the D (6 bases). The CDR3 is 13 amino acids. Germline V lookup: CDR1 SQVTM, CDR2 ANQGSEA. V lost 6 bases, J lost 7 bases, and 13 bases lay in between. CDR3 in DNA: TGCAGCGTGAGTACAGGGTTGAATTCACCCCTCCACTTT. Its protein product is CSVSTGLNSPLHF.

The V and J genes are TRBV5-6 and TRBJ2-7; D is perhaps TRBD1 or TRBD2 (5 bases each). Trimming took off 1 base at V and 0 bases at J, with 23 bases between the two ends. The CDR3 runs to 19 residues. In germline, CDR1 is SGHDT, CDR2 YYEEEE. CDR3 loop: CASSLFSFWGTGSSYEQYF. The CDR3 bases are TGTGCCAGCAGCTTGTTTAGTTTCTGGGGGACGGGAAGCTCCTACGAGCAGTACTTC.

The CDR3 region has the DNA TGTGCCAGTAGTCCCCCGGGACAGCACTCTGGAAACACCATATATTTT. Protein sequence: CASSPPGQHSGNTIYF. The genes are TRBV19 and TRBJ1-3, with 7 bases fitting TRBD1. Trimming took 5 bases from V and 0 from J; bases not matched to a gene: 7. Per the germline V gene, CDR1 is LNHDA and CDR2 is SQIVND (reference sequence). CDR3 length: 16 amino acids.

CDR3 in amino acids: CASSPKFEGQQNTEAFF. CDR3 coding DNA: TGCGCCAGCAGCCCTAAGTTTGAGGGCCAGCAGAACACTGAAGCTTTCTTT. The J gene is TRBJ1-1, the V gene TRBV5-1, with D unclear. The V end was cut by 4 bases, the J end by 1 base, with 20 bases between. Germline values: CDR1 SGHRS, CDR2 YFSETQ. The CDR3 is 17 residues long.

As to this clonotype: A read error is likely, as this CDR3 ends without the conserved phenylalanine or tryptophan. The V gene is TRBV14, the J gene TRBJ2-1; D gene unclear. The CDR3 totals 15 residues. Germline loops: CDR1 SGHDN, CDR2 FVKESK. V was pared by 4 bases and J by 3 bases, with 13 bases between. CDR3: CASSRTLGYYNEQFL. CDR3 nucleotides: TGTGCCAGCAGCCGGACGCTAGGGTACTACAATGAGCAGTTCCTC.

Here the CDR3 DNA reads TGTGCCTGGAGCTCGGGGAAGAATCAGCCCCAGCATTTT. As protein: CAWSSGKNQPQHF. The V and J genes are TRBV30 and TRBJ1-5; D gene uncertain. Germline lookup yields CDR1 GTSNPN and CDR2 SVGIG (reference sequence). V lost 3 bases to trimming and J lost 4 bases, with 10 bases between them. This CDR3 has 13 amino acids.

This clonotype was observed a few times. This chain links TRBV12-3 or TRBV12-4 with TRBJ1-1, with 9 nucleotides matching TRBD1. This CDR3 spans 16 amino acids. V shed 4 bases and J 7 bases; nucleotides not matched to a gene: 13. The CDR3 loop is CASSSSPGTGPVEAFF. The CDR3 DNA is TGTGCCAGCAGTTCAAGTCCCGGGACAGGGCCAGTTGAAGCTTTCTTT.

This clonotype has a count of ten or more. CDR3: CASSLQGPPRAEAFF. The DNA of the CDR3 is TGTGCCAGCAGCTTGCAGGGCCCCCCGCGGGCTGAAGCTTTCTTT. The chain joins TRBV5-6 to TRBJ1-1; tentative D call: TRBD1 (5 bases). Germline-derived CDR1 and CDR2 are SGHDT and YYEEEE. The CDR3 runs 15 residues. V was trimmed by 1 base and J by 6 bases, leaving 16 bases between them.

This clonotype has at least ten counts. The chain has TRBV18 and TRBJ2-3, with D hard to call. Germline loops: CDR1 KGHSH, CDR2 LQKENI. The CDR3 contains 14 residues. Trimming pared 3 bases from V and 0 bases from J, leaving 7 bases between. The CDR3 here is CASSPQFSTDTQYF. The CDR3 region has the DNA TGTGCCAGCTCACCCCAGTTTAGCACAGATACGCAGTATTTT.

The chain joins TRBV7-3 to TRBJ2-7; D call uncertain. The CDR3 totals 13 residues. Germline V gene data show CDR1 as SGHTA and CDR2 as FQGTGA. V dropped 3 bases and J dropped 6 bases, with 12 bases sitting between them. The CDR3 loop reads CASSFSPAAEQYF. Here the CDR3 DNA reads TGTGCCAGCAGCTTCAGCCCCGCGGCCGAGCAGTACTTC.